This entry concerns a single TCR beta chain. Its antigen is unidentified. These data belong to a study of blood T cells in healthy people across ages. The CDR3 is 14 residues long. The germline V and J ends were trimmed by 2 bases and 9 bases, with 15 bases remaining between them. The V gene's germline CDR1 is SGHRS and CDR2 YFSETQ. Whole-study findings and limits: Lack of knowledge of donor CMV status possibly confounded expanded clonotype changes.

A second PCR, run for about 7 to 11 cycles, used a sample-barcoded 5' primer plus a J-beta primer mix. TCRdb recomputed calls from the 5' RACE reads with MiXCR, one row per CDR3 protein. The sample holds 550,000 to 700,000 distinct CDR3 sequences; about 26% are singletons and the top ten take around 18%. Material for sequencing was blood. This clonotype was sampled from a woman in her 70s in good health. The chain carries TRBV5-1 and TRBJ1-5; no definite D call. DNA for the CDR3: TGCGCCAGCAGCTTTGGACCCGAGGTGGGGCCCCAGCATTTT. Translation: CASSFGPEVGPQHF.